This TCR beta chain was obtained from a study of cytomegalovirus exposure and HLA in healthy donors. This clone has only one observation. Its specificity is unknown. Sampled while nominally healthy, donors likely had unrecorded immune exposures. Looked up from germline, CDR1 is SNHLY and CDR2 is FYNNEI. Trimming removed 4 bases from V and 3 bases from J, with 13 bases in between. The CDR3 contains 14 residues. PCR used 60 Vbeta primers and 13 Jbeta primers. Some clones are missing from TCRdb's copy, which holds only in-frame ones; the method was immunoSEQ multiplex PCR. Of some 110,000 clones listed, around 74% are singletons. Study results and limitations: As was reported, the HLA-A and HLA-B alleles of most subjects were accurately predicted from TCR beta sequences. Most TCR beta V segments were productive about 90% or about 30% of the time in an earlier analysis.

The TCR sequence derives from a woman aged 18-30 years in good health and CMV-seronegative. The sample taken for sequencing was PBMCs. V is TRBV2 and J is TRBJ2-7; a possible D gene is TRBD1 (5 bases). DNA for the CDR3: TGTGCCAGCAGTGTAGGCCAGGGCGACTACGAGCAGTACTTC. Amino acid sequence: CASSVGQGDYEQYF.